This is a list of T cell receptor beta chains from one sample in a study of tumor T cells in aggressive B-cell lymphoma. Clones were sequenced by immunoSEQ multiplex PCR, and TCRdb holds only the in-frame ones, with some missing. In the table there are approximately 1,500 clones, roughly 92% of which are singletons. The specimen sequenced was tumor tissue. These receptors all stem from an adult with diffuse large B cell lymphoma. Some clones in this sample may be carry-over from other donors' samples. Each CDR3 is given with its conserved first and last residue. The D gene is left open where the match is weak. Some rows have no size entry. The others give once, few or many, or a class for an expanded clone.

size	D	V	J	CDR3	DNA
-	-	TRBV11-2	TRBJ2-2	CASSFNRVNTGELFF	TGTGCCAGCAGCTTTAACAGGGTGAACACCGGGGAGCTGTTTTTT
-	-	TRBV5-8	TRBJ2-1	CASSLDSLNEQFF	TGTGCCAGCAGCTTGGACAGTCTAAATGAGCAGTTCTTC
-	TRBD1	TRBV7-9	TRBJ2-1	CASSLGTGVYNEQFF	TGTGCCAGCAGCTTAGGGACAGGGGTCTACAATGAGCAGTTCTTC
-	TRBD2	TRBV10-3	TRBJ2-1	CAIKEAGAGSYNEQFF	TGTGCCATCAAGGAAGCGGGAGCGGGGTCCTACAATGAGCAGTTCTTC
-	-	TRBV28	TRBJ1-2	CASRTTVDGYTF	TGTGCCAGCAGAACGACAGTGGATGGCTACACCTTC
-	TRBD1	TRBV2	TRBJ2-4	CASSELRTGKNIQYF	TGTGCCAGCAGTGAATTACGGACAGGGAAAAACATTCAGTACTTC
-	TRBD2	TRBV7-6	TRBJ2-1	CASSFPGSGSVSYNEQFF	TGTGCCAGCAGCTTCCCGGGTAGCGGGAGTGTCTCCTACAATGAGCAGTTCTTC
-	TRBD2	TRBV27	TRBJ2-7	CASSLGTSGTYEQYF	TGTGCCAGCAGTTTAGGCACTAGCGGAACCTACGAGCAGTACTTC
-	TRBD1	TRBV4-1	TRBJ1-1	CASRGRTGGGTEAFF	TGCGCCAGCAGAGGCCGGACAGGGGGCGGGACTGAAGCTTTCTTT
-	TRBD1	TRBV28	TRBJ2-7	CASSNRGPYEQYF	TGTGCCAGCAGTAACAGGGGGCCCTACGAGCAGTACTTC
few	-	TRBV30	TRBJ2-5	CAWSWGGAGETQYF	TGTGCCTGGAGTTGGGGGGGGGCTGGGGAGACCCAGTACTTC
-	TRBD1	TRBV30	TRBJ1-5	CAWTGRDRGLGPQHF	TGTGCCTGGACCGGCCGGGACAGGGGATTGGGGCCCCAGCATTTT
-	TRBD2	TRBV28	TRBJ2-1	CASSLPGLAGGVEQFF	TGTGCCAGCAGTCTACCGGGACTAGCGGGAGGGGTTGAGCAGTTCTTC
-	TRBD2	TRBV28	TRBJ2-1	CASSPGLAGGDEQFF	TGTGCCAGCAGTCCTGGACTAGCGGGGGGGGATGAGCAGTTCTTC
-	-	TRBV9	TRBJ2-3	CASSVTGGGTDTQYF	TGTGCCAGCAGCGTAACAGGGGGGGGCACAGATACGCAGTATTTT
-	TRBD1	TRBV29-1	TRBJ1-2	CSVRLQGASGYTF	TGCAGCGTTCGTTTGCAGGGGGCTTCCGGCTACACCTTC
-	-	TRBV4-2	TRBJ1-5	CASSQEGQGQPQHF	TGTGCCAGCAGCCAAGAGGGCCAAGGTCAGCCCCAGCATTTT